The present T cell receptor (beta chain) was sequenced within a study of early T cells in non-severe SARS-CoV-2 infection. V was shortened by 6 bases and J by 2 bases, with 15 bases between the two germline ends. The CDR3 has 15 amino acids. This clonotype was detected many times. Attachment of unique molecular identifiers was made to individual cDNA molecules. TCRdb independently ran MiXCR on the 5' RACE reads; one entry per CDR3 protein. The sample lists tens of thousands of distinct CDR3 sequences; approximately 10% were seen once. The sequencing sample was made of whole blood. V usage is TRBV12-3 or TRBV12-4 and J usage is TRBJ2-3, with D maybe TRBD1 (6 bases). This receptor was obtained from an adult who was a healthcare worker with PCR-confirmed SARS-CoV-2 infection or an uninfected control (not recorded which). The CDR3 sequence: CASSPPGHNTDTQYF. CDR3 bases: TGTGCCAGCAGCCCCCCGGGACACAACACAGATACGCAGTATTTT.